This TCR beta chain was retrieved from a study of T cell responses to AZD1222 COVID-19 vaccine. Study results and caveats: Nearly half of spike-specific TCRs reportedly target unmutated variant regions.

Comments on this clone: Antigen unknown.

The CDR3 covers 15 residues. Trimming removed 3 bases at V and 6 bases at J, with 18 bases between. The germline V gene has CDR1 SEHNR and CDR2 FQNEAQ (reference sequence). Here immunoSEQ multiplex PCR was the method, and the copy in TCRdb shows in-frame clones only, minus some. Of about 100,000 clones listed, 89% are singletons. The sequences come from peripheral blood, collected on day 0 of MenACWY control vaccination. The TCR sequence derives from an adult in good health. The chain employs TRBV7-9 and TRBJ2-7; D is possibly TRBD2 (6 bases). The CDR3 DNA sequence: TGTGCCAGCAGCTTGCTTGTTGCGGGGAGTCGCGAGCAGTACTTC. Translated, it gives CASSLLVAGSREQYF.